The rows below give T cell receptor beta chains drawn from one sample of a study of cytomegalovirus exposure and HLA in healthy donors. Here immunoSEQ multiplex PCR was the method, and the copy in TCRdb shows in-frame clones only, minus some. The data contain about 130,000 clones, about 74% of them singletons. The sequenced material came from PBMCs. The receptors come from a man aged 25-40 years in good health and CMV-seronegative. The CDR3 runs from the conserved cysteine through the conserved F or W. A D gene is named only where the DNA matches it firmly. For some rows the clone size is stated as once, few or many, or as a class when expanded; others skip it.

D | size | J | V | DNA | CDR3
TRBD1 | once | TRBJ2-2 | TRBV27 | TGTGCCAGCAGTTCAGGGGGATCCACCGGGGAGCTGTTTTTT | CASSSGGSTGELFF
. | . | TRBJ2-5 | TRBV20-1 | TGCAGTGCGAACGGGTGGGAGACCCAGTACTTC | CSANGWETQYF
. | . | TRBJ2-3 | TRBV6-6 | TGTGCCAGCAGCCCCCCCGGAGATACGCAGTATTTT | CASSPPGDTQYF
. | . | TRBJ2-1 | TRBV13 | TGTGCCAGCAGCGTCAGACGGATGGGGTCGGGGTACAATGAGCAGTTCTTC | CASSVRRMGSGYNEQFF
. | . | TRBJ2-7 | TRBV9 | TGTGCCAGCAGCGTAGCTAGTGGGTTCGAGCAGTACTTC | CASSVASGFEQYF
TRBD2 | . | TRBJ2-3 | TRBV4-2 | TGTGCCAGCAGGATGACTAGCGGGCCGGATACGCAGTATTTT | CASRMTSGPDTQYF
. | . | TRBJ1-5 | TRBV5-1 | TGCGCCAGCAGCTTAACGGACTCTAGCAATCGGCCCCAGCATTTT | CASSLTDSSNRPQHF
TRBD1 | . | TRBJ1-4 | TRBV18 | TGTGCCAGCTCATGGACAGGGGGGAATGAAAAACTGTTTTTT | CASSWTGGNEKLFF
. | . | TRBJ1-3 | TRBV21-1 | TGTGCCAGCCACGACAGGGGCTCTGGAAACACCATATATTTT | CASHDRGSGNTIYF
. | . | TRBJ1-5 | TRBV27 | TGTGCCAGCAGCCCCCTTTCCATGACGGCAGGTGAGCTCAATCAGCCCCAGCATTTT | CASSPLSMTAGELNQPQHF
TRBD2 | . | TRBJ2-1 | TRBV7-3 | TGTGCCAGCTCTAGCGGGAGGGATTATGAGCAGTTCTTC | CASSSGRDYEQFF
TRBD2 | . | TRBJ2-7 | TRBV11-2 | TGTGCCAGCAGCTTAGATCTAGCGGGATACTACGAGCAGTACTTC | CASSLDLAGYYEQYF
. | few | TRBJ2-2 | TRBV5-3 | TGTGCCAGAAGCTCTACTTACAGGGACACCGGGGAGCTGTTTTTT | CARSSTYRDTGELFF
TRBD2 | . | TRBJ2-2 | TRBV5-5 | TGTGCCAGCAGCTCAATTCGGGGCGGTAGCGGGAGTCTTCAGGCCGGGGAGCTGTTTTTT | CASSSIRGGSGSLQAGELFF
TRBD2 | . | TRBJ2-7 | TRBV9 | TGTGCCAGCAGCGTAGCGGCTAGCGGGACGCTAACCTACGAGCAGTACTTC | CASSVAASGTLTYEQYF
. | . | TRBJ1-2 | TRBV6-5 | TGTGCCAGCAGTTACTCGAGTAACAGAGCTAACTATGGCTACACCTTC | CASSYSSNRANYGYTF
. | . | TRBJ1-5 | TRBV6-6 | TGTGCCAGCAGGAAAGGGGGTGAGGGCAATCAGCCCCAGCATTTT | CASRKGGEGNQPQHF
. | . | TRBJ1-5 | TRBV7-3 | TGTGCCAGCAGCTTAACGTTCACCGACCGGCGGTATCAGCCCCAGCATTTT | CASSLTFTDRRYQPQHF
TRBD2 | . | TRBJ2-1 | TRBV2 | TGTGCCAGCAGTGAAGGATTAGCGGGGTGGGATGAGCAGTTCTTC | CASSEGLAGWDEQFF
. | . | TRBJ1-2 | TRBV5-1 | TGCGCCAGCAGCTCGTATAAACAGGGTTTCATCTATGGCTACACCTTC | CASSSYKQGFIYGYTF
TRBD2 | once | TRBJ2-7 | TRBV18 | TGTGCCAGCTCACCGACTAGCGGGAGCCTACCCGGCCTATACGAGCAGTACTTC | CASSPTSGSLPGLYEQYF
TRBD1 | . | TRBJ1-2 | TRBV5-4 | TGTGCCAGCAGCAGACAGGGGCAATATGGCTACACCTTC | CASSRQGQYGYTF
. | . | TRBJ1-4 | TRBV18 | TGTGCCAGCTCACCGACCGGGACAACTAATGAAAAACTGTTTTTT | CASSPTGTTNEKLFF
TRBD1 | . | TRBJ1-4 | TRBV25-1 | TGTGCCAGCAGTAGGGGACAGGGAACCAATGAAAAACTGTTTTTT | CASSRGQGTNEKLFF
TRBD2 | . | TRBJ2-5 | TRBV5-1 | TGCGCCAGCAGCTTGGGGGACCTAGCGGGAGTTGAGACCCAGTACTTC | CASSLGDLAGVETQYF
TRBD1 | . | TRBJ2-2 | TRBV30 | TGTGCCTGGAGGGGACAGGGGACCGGGGAGCTGTTTTTT | CAWRGQGTGELFF
. | . | TRBJ1-4 | TRBV30 | TGTGCCTGGAGCAATACAGGGCTTTTCGAAAAACTGTTTTTT | CAWSNTGLFEKLFF
TRBD2 | . | TRBJ2-7 | TRBV5-1 | TGCGCCAGCAGCGGACTAGCGGGAGGCCCAGAGAGCGAGCAGTACTTC | CASSGLAGGPESEQYF
TRBD1 | once | TRBJ1-2 | TRBV7-8 | TGTGCCAGCAGCCTACAGGGGGCTTATGGCTACACCTTC | CASSLQGAYGYTF
TRBD2 | large | TRBJ2-1 | TRBV27 | TGTGCCAGCAGTTCCGGGACTAGCGGCTACTACAATGAGCAGTTCTTC | CASSSGTSGYYNEQFF
TRBD1 | . | TRBJ2-7 | TRBV6-1 | TGTGCCAGCAGTGAAGGGGACAGGGTAAACTACGAGCAGTACTTC | CASSEGDRVNYEQYF
TRBD1 | once | TRBJ1-6 | TRBV5-8 | TGTGCCAGCAGCTTGGGGACAGGTTCACCCCTCCACTTT | CASSLGTGSPLHF
TRBD1 | . | TRBJ2-1 | TRBV9 | TGTGCCAGCAGCGCTACAGGGGAATCCTACAATGAGCAGTTCTTC | CASSATGESYNEQFF
. | . | TRBJ2-7 | TRBV6-1 | TGTGCCAGCAGAACAGGGTTCCACGAGCAGTACTTC | CASRTGFHEQYF
. | . | TRBJ2-7 | TRBV5-1 | TGCGCCAGCAGCTTGGATGGTGTAGTGTCCTACGAGCAGTACTTC | CASSLDGVVSYEQYF
. | . | TRBJ2-5 | TRBV10-2 | TGCGCCAGCAGTCGACAGGTCCAAGAGACCCAGTACTTC | CASSRQVQETQYF
. | few | TRBJ2-6 | TRBV13 | TGTGCCAGCAGCCTTCTGTTCTCTGGGGCCAACGTCCTGACTTTC | CASSLLFSGANVLTF
. | . | TRBJ1-1 | TRBV7-8 | TGTGCCAGCAGCTTAGACGGGTGGAACACTGAAGCTTTCTTT | CASSLDGWNTEAFF
TRBD1 | . | TRBJ1-5 | TRBV7-9 | TGTGCCAGCAGCCCAGAGGGACAGGGGGCCCGGCAAGCCCAGCATTTT | CASSPEGQGARQAQHF
TRBD2 | . | TRBJ2-5 | TRBV7-7 | TGTGCTAGCAGTCCCGTAGCGGGAGGGCCGAGCGAGACCCAGTACTTC | CASSPVAGGPSETQYF
TRBD1 | . | TRBJ2-7 | TRBV10-3 | TGTGCCATCAGGACCGACCGGGACAGGGTTTTCTCTGGGCAGTACTTC | CAIRTDRDRVFSGQYF
TRBD2 | few | TRBJ2-7 | TRBV6-6 | TGTGCCAGCAGAAGGCAGCGGGAGGCCACCTACGAGCAGTACTTC | CASRRQREATYEQYF
TRBD2 | . | TRBJ2-7 | TRBV14 | TGTGCCAGCAGCCAAGGTCTAGCGGGAGGGATCCTTGACGAGCAGTACTTC | CASSQGLAGGILDEQYF
. | once | TRBJ1-2 | TRBV10-1 | TGCGCCAGCAGTGATCGAACAGACTATGGCTACACCTTC | CASSDRTDYGYTF
TRBD1 | . | TRBJ2-1 | TRBV5-1 | TGCGCCAGCAGCATAGCCGACAGGGGAGACTACAATGAGCAGTTCTTC | CASSIADRGDYNEQFF
. | . | TRBJ2-7 | TRBV27 | TGTGCCAGCAGTCCGACAGGTCCCGAGCAGTACTTC | CASSPTGPEQYF
TRBD1 | . | TRBJ1-2 | TRBV4-1 | TGCGCCAGCAGCCAGCCGGGACAGGGGGCTGGCTACACCTTC | CASSQPGQGAGYTF
TRBD1 | . | TRBJ2-1 | TRBV5-1 | TGCGCCAGCAGCTTCACAGGGGGCTTTGGGGAGCAGTTCTTC | CASSFTGGFGEQFF